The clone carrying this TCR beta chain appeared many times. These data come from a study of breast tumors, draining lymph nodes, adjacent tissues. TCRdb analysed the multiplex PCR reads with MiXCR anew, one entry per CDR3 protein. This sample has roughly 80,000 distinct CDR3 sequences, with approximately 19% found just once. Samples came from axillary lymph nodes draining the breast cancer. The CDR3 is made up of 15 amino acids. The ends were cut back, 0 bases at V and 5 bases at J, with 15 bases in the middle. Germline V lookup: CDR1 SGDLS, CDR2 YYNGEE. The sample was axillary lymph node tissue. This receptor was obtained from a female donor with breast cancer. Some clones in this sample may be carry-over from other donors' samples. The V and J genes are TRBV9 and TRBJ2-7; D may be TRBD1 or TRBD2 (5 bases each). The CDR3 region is CASSVGTSKGDEQYF. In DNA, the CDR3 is TGTGCCAGCAGCGTAGGGACTTCAAAAGGGGACGAGCAGTACTTC. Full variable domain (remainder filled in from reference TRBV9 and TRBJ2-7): DSGVTQTPKHLITATGQRVTLRCSPRSGDLSVYWYQQSLDQGLQFLIQYYNGEERAKGNILERFSAQQFPDLHSELNLSSLELGDSALYFCASSVGTSKGDEQYFGPGTRLTVT.